The clone carrying this T cell receptor (beta chain) was seen more than once but under ten times. What it binds is not known. The CDR3 spans 16 residues. The V segment lost 0 bases and the J segment 8 bases; nucleotides outside the gene matches: 6. CDR1 SGHVS and CDR2 FQNEAQ come from the germline V gene. TCRdb redid the calling of the RT-PCR reads with MiXCR, one entry per CDR3 protein. The sample contains over 650,000 distinct CDR3 sequences, 18% of which appear only once. The data were obtained in a study of response to subunit inactivated influenza vaccine. General study results and limits: The authors suggested that few new T cells are recruited per seasonal influenza vaccination.

Sequenced here: PBMCs from blood, sampled roughly 5 days after vaccination. The TCR originated in a middle-aged man who received an inactivated influenza vaccine. The chain is built from TRBV7-8 and TRBJ2-1; 11 bases match TRBD2. CDR3 in DNA: TGTGCCAGCAGCTTAGCTAGGCTAGCGGGAGGATATGAGCAGTTCTTC. This codes for CASSLARLAGGYEQFF.